This T cell receptor (beta chain) was observed in a study of T cells in tumors after PD-1 blockade. The V end was cut by 2 bases, the J end by 2 bases, with 7 bases between. The CDR3 loop spans 13 amino acids. Looked up from germline, CDR1 is SGHKS and CDR2 is YYEKEE (reference sequence). A remark on this clone: Its cognate antigen is unknown.

Libraries were prepared by immunoSEQ multiplex PCR; TCRdb keeps only in-frame clonotypes and omits some of them. The sample holds 10,000 to 15,000 clones, around 57% seen once. Site-matched primary tumor biopsies were taken before and after PD-1 blockade. General study results and limits: In squamous cell carcinoma, 45% to 65% of expanded exhausted clones were novel versus about 30% of other expanded CD8+ clones.

This clonotype was obtained from a human donor with cutaneous squamous cell carcinoma. This specimen was tumor tissue, taken before anti-PD-1 treatment. The chain employs TRBV5-5 and TRBJ2-5, with D uncertain. CDR3 sequence: CASSLSPQETQYF. The CDR3, as DNA: TGTGCCAGCAGCTTATCCCCACAAGAGACCCAGTACTTC.